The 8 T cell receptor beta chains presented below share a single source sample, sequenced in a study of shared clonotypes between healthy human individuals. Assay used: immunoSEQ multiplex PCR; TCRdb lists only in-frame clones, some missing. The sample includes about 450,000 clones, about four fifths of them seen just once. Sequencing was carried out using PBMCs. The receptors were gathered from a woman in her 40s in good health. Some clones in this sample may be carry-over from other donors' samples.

This CDR3 is CASSPPMQPSYEQYF. The CDR3 DNA reads as TGTGCCAGCTCACCACCGATGCAGCCGTCCTACGAGCAGTACTTC. V gene TRBV18 combines with J gene TRBJ2-5; no clear D. Matching the DNA end better, TRBJ2-7 makes the J call doubtful. In germline, CDR1 is KGHSH, CDR2 LQKENI. The CDR3 totals 15 residues.

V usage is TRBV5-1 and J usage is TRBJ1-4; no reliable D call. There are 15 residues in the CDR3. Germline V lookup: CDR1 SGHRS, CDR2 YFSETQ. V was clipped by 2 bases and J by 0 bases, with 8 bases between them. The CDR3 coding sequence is TGCGCCAGCAGCTTCGCAGACCCAACTAATGAAAAACTGTTTTTT. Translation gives CASSFADPTNEKLFF.

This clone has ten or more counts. For the CDR3, the DNA is TGTGCCAGCACGAAGTTTGGGTCCTACAATGAGCAGTTCTTC. Translated: CASTKFGSYNEQFF. V and J are TRBV6-5 and TRBJ2-1; D gene unclear. The CDR3 covers 14 residues. V was pared by 7 bases and J by 1 base, with 11 bases between. Germline V gene lookup returns CDR1 MNHEY and CDR2 SVGAGI.

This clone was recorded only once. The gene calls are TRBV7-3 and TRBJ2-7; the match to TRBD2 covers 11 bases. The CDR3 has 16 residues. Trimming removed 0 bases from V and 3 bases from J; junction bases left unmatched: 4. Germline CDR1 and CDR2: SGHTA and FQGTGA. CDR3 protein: CASSLTPSGRYYEQYF. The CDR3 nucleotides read TGTGCCAGCAGCTTAACCCCTAGCGGGAGGTACTACGAGCAGTACTTC. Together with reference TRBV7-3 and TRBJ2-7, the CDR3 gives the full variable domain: GAGVSQTPSNKVTEKGKYVELRCDPISGHTALYWYRQSLGQGPEFLIYFQGTGAADDSGLPNDRFFAVRPEGSVSTLKIQRTERGDSAVYLCASSLTPSGRYYEQYFGPGTRLTVT.

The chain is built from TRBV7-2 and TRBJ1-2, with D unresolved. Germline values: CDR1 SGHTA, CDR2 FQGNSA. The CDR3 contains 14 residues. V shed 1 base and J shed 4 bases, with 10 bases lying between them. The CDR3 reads CASSLGSIGYGYTF. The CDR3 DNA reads TGTGCCAGCAGCTTAGGGTCTATTGGCTATGGCTACACCTTC.

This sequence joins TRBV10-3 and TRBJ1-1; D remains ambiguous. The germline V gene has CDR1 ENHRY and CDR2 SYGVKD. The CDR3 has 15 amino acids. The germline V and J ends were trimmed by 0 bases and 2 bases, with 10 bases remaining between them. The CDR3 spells CAISESLTGNTEAFF. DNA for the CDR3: TGTGCCATCAGTGAGTCATTGACGGGAAACACTGAAGCTTTCTTT.

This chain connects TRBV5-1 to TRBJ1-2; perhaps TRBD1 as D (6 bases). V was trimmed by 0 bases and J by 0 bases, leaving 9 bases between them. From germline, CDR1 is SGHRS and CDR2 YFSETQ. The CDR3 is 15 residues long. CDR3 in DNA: TGCGCCAGCAGCTTGGACAGGGCTACTAACTATGGCTACACCTTC. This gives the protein CASSLDRATNYGYTF.

The CDR3 loop reads CASGGKTGGPTDTQYF. For the CDR3, the DNA is TGTGCTAGTGGTGGGAAGACAGGGGGACCCACAGATACGCAGTATTTT. The V gene is TRBV12-5, the J gene TRBJ2-3, with 9 bases that match TRBD1. The ends lost 5 bases at V and 2 bases at J; junction bases unmatched: 8. The CDR3 totals 16 residues. Germline V gives CDR1 LGHNT, CDR2 FRNRAP.